The 11 T cell receptor beta chains reported below all come from one sample, sequenced in a study of blood T cell repertoires in COVID-19. Measured with immunoSEQ multiplex PCR; TCRdb has only the in-frame clones, and not every one. The sample lists 58,000 or so clones; over 70% were seen once. The specimen sequenced was peripheral blood. The receptors originated from a human donor in a cohort sampled during active COVID-19.

V is TRBV7-9 and J is TRBJ2-7, with D perhaps matching TRBD1 (6 bases). CDR1 and CDR2 (germline): SEHNR, FQNEAQ (reference sequence). This CDR3 is 15 amino acids long. Trimming left V 1 base short and J 3 bases short, with 13 bases between. The CDR3 region is CASSLVGDRNYEQYF. The CDR3 bases are TGTGCCAGCAGCTTAGTCGGTGACAGGAACTACGAGCAGTACTTC.

This chain uses TRBV9 with TRBJ2-7, with 7 bases matching TRBD1. V was clipped by 4 bases and J by 0 bases; unmatched bases: 4. Germline CDR1 reads SGDLS; CDR2 reads YYNGEE. CDR3 size: 14 residues. CDR3 residues: CASSPGTASYEQYF. CDR3 coding DNA: TGTGCCAGCAGCCCCGGGACAGCCTCCTACGAGCAGTACTTC.

This chain uses TRBV12-3 or TRBV12-4 with TRBJ1-2; D gene ambiguous. The CDR3 length is 11 residues. V lost 4 bases to trimming and J lost 7 bases, with 7 bases between them. CDR3 nucleotide sequence: TGTGCCAGCAGTTCTTACGGTGGCTACACCTTC. Translated: CASSSYGGYTF.

V usage is TRBV7-9 and J usage is TRBJ2-6; D might be TRBD2 (5 bases). Germline-derived CDR1 and CDR2 are SEHNR and FQNEAQ (reference sequence). Trimming pared 5 bases from V and 1 base from J, leaving 21 bases between. This CDR3 is 19 amino acids long. The CDR3: CASSLWRPASGSGANVLTF. The CDR3 DNA reads as TGTGCCAGCAGCCTCTGGCGGCCAGCTTCGGGATCTGGGGCCAACGTCCTGACTTTC.

CDR3 nucleotides: TGTGCCAGCAGCTTATTGGGGACAGAGCAAGAGACCCAGTACTTC. Protein sequence: CASSLLGTEQETQYF. V is TRBV7-3 and J is TRBJ2-5, with TRBD1 matching over 7 bases. Germline lookup yields CDR1 SGHTA and CDR2 FQGTGA. This CDR3 spans 15 amino acids. J was trimmed by 2 bases and V by 2 bases; bases with no gene match: 5.

This rearrangement joins TRBV19 to TRBJ2-7, with D unresolved. Germline CDR1 reads LNHDA; CDR2 reads SQIVND (reference sequence). V was cut by 6 bases and J by 0 bases, with 15 bases left in between. This CDR3 region has 15 residues. The CDR3, as DNA: TGTGCCAGTAGCTCTAGTGCCAGAAGCTCCTACGAGCAGTACTTC. This translates into CASSSSARSSYEQYF.

The chain combines TRBV2 with TRBJ2-5, with D possibly matching TRBD2 (6 bases). The V end lost 8 bases, the J end lost 5 bases, and 12 bases lay between the germline ends. This CDR3 contains 12 residues. Germline values: CDR1 SNHLY, CDR2 FYNNEI. The CDR3 nucleotides are TGTGCCAGCTTTCACGGAGGGGAGACCCAGTACTTC. Translating it yields CASFHGGETQYF.

The gene calls are TRBV19 and TRBJ2-5, with 8 bases lining up with TRBD1. The germline V gene has CDR1 LNHDA and CDR2 SQIVND (reference sequence). The junction had 16 bases not matched to a gene; V was cut back by 5 bases and J by 5 bases. The CDR3 extends over 17 amino acids. This chain's CDR3 is CASSRISGGAVRETQYF. The CDR3 nucleotides are TGTGCCAGTAGTCGCATCTCAGGGGGCGCGGTGAGGGAGACCCAGTACTTC.

The rearrangement links TRBV19 to TRBJ1-2, with D possibly TRBD1 on 6 matching bases. The CDR3 totals 12 residues. Looked up from germline, CDR1 is LNHDA and CDR2 is SQIVND (reference sequence). Trimming left V 7 bases short and J 8 bases short, with 14 bases between. The CDR3 protein is CASNAGAGGYTF. CDR3 nucleotides: TGTGCCAGTAATGCAGGGGCCGGCGGCTACACCTTC.

The sample holds a few counts of this clone. The chain recombines TRBV27 with TRBJ1-3, with D possibly matching TRBD1 (5 bases). The V gene lost 3 bases and the J gene lost 0 bases, with 9 bases spanning the gap. Germline loops: CDR1 MNHEY, CDR2 SMNVEV (reference sequence). CDR3 length equals 15 residues. The CDR3 nucleotides read TGTGCCAGCAGTTTGGGGGGAAGCTCTGGAAACACCATATATTTT. Translating it yields CASSLGGSSGNTIYF.

The sample holds a few counts of this clone. V usage is TRBV28 and J usage is TRBJ1-2, with unresolved D. V was shortened by 6 bases and J by 2 bases, with 13 bases between the two germline ends. Germline V gene sequence: CDR1 MDHEN, CDR2 SYDVKM. This CDR3 comprises 14 residues. The CDR3 here is CASSLHQMNYGYTF. The CDR3 bases are TGTGCCAGCAGCCTCCACCAGATGAACTATGGCTACACCTTC.